Only one count was recorded for the clone carrying this T cell receptor beta chain. These data originate in a study of blood T cell repertoires in COVID-19. Study background: T cells, B-cell-depleted T cells, or PBMCs supplied cDNA or gDNA.

In the original processing: Amplifying reference gene primers gave estimates of nucleated cell counts. Profiling relied on immunoSEQ multiplex PCR, and the TCRdb table lists in-frame clones only, not all of them. V and J calls and clone size are as listed in that table; D and trimming were resolved from the DNA. The repertoire holds under 250,000 clones, with 86% as singletons. It was during active infection that Seattle patients were enrolled and then longitudinally followed. Trimming removed 4 bases at V and 4 bases at J, with 17 bases between. Germline V CDR1 and CDR2: MDHEN, SYDVKM. The length of the CDR3 is 16 residues.

This clonotype originated in a woman older than 75 with COVID-19, enrolled during active disease. The V call is TRBV28, the J call TRBJ1-3; TRBD1 is a possible D gene (6 bases). The specimen sequenced was peripheral blood. The CDR3, as DNA: TGTGCCAGCAGTTCTCCTATCGGGACATCCGGAAACACCATATATTTT. Its protein is CASSSPIGTSGNTIYF.